This T cell receptor (beta chain) was captured by sequencing in a study of cytomegalovirus exposure and HLA in healthy donors. Between the trimmed V and J ends, which lost 5 bases and 0 bases, there was a span of 12 bases. CDR3 length equals 15 residues. Germline CDR1 MNHNY, CDR2 SVGAGI (reference sequence). Details on this clone: Its antigen is unidentified.

Primers: 60 Vbeta forward and 13 Jbeta reverse. Profiled with immunoSEQ multiplex PCR; TCRdb holds only in-frame clones, not every one. The sample lists about 130,000 clones, around 78% seen once, with approximately 1.7% in the top ten. General study results and limits: Reportedly, fewer N-insertions than the roughly 700-donor mean appeared in an Asian-associated ancestry cluster in a later analysis.

V is TRBV6-6 and J is TRBJ2-3; tentatively, D is TRBD1 (6 bases). The clonotype was recovered from a woman in her forties in good health and CMV-seronegative. The sequenced sample consisted of PBMCs. This CDR3 reads CASSHRTASTDTQYF. In DNA form, the CDR3 reads TGTGCCAGCAGTCACCGGACAGCTAGCACAGATACGCAGTATTTT.